Shown below are 5 T cell receptor beta chains from a single sample sequenced in a study of blood T cells in healthy people across ages. A second PCR, run for about 7 to 11 cycles, used a sample-barcoded 5' primer plus a J-beta primer mix. TCRdb ran MiXCR on the 5' RACE reads and lists one entry per CDR3 protein. The sample comprises nearly 800,000 distinct CDR3 sequences, about 25% of which are singletons, and approximately 3.7% rests with the top ten. The sample also formed part of further work on T cells of mothers and their children.

Source material: blood. These TCRs come from a boy aged 10-17 years in good health.

J is TRBJ2-1 and V is TRBV6-1; D is unclear. Trimming shortened V by 0 bases and J by 0 bases, and 6 bases separated the two germline ends. The CDR3 has 15 amino acids. The germline V gene encodes CDR1 MNHNS and CDR2 SASEGT. The chain's CDR3 is CASSEAHSSYNEQFF. The CDR3 bases are TGTGCCAGCAGTGAAGCGCACAGCTCCTACAATGAGCAGTTCTTC.

The V gene is TRBV7-6, the J gene TRBJ2-5; TRBD1 is a possible D gene (6 bases). The end of the DNA fits TRBJ2-7 better, so the J call may be wrong. The CDR3 sequence is 14 residues long. From germline, CDR1 is SGHVS and CDR2 FNYEAQ. This CDR3 is CASSSLSDSYEQYF. The CDR3 DNA sequence: TGTGCCAGCAGCTCTCTATCGGACAGCTACGAGCAGTACTTC.

The chain links TRBV6-6 to TRBJ2-1, with 7 positions matching TRBD1. Unmatched junction bases numbered 2, after V lost 0 bases and J lost 0 bases. Germline loops: CDR1 MNHNY, CDR2 SVGAGI (reference sequence). The CDR3 sequence is 16 residues long. The CDR3 spells CASSYSSGGSYNEQFF. The CDR3 nucleotides read TGTGCCAGCAGTTACTCATCAGGGGGCTCCTACAATGAGCAGTTCTTC.

This clonotype has just a few counts. The J gene is TRBJ2-2, the V gene TRBV20-1, with a possible D match to TRBD1 (6 bases). The V and J ends lost 6 bases and 5 bases respectively, with 16 bases between them. The CDR3 covers 14 residues. Germline V gene data show CDR1 as DFQATT and CDR2 as SNEGSKA (reference sequence). The DNA for the CDR3 is TGCAGTGCCCCCGGGCAGGGGAATACCGGGGAGCTGTTTTTT. It specifies CSAPGQGNTGELFF.

Many counts were recorded for this clonotype. The V and J genes are TRBV20-1 and TRBJ2-4, with 8 bases identical to TRBD2. V lost 6 bases, J lost 1 base, and 8 bases stayed unmatched. This CDR3 is built from 15 residues. CDR1 DFQATT and CDR2 SNEGSKA come from the germline V gene (reference sequence). The CDR3 region is CSAASGSAAKNIQYF. The CDR3 DNA sequence: TGCAGTGCCGCAAGCGGGAGCGCGGCCAAAAACATTCAGTACTTC.